The next 25 T cell receptor beta chains were all read from a single sample in a study of Graves' ophthalmopathy and Graves' hyperthyroidism. RNA transcripts served as template for amplifying TCR beta CDR3 sequences. First-round RT-PCR employed HTBI primers, with a second-round multiplex PCR after it. TCRdb called the multiplex PCR reads again in MiXCR, with one record for every CDR3 protein. Found here are hundreds of thousands of distinct CDR3 sequences, around 20% of them singletons; the top ten hold 2.5% to 3.5%. The specimen was peripheral blood. The receptors here all came from a woman aged 18-35 years with stable Graves' hyperthyroidism.

Ten or more counts support this clonotype. J is TRBJ2-5 and V is TRBV7-8; D gene unclear. V gave up 4 bases and J gave up 5 bases, with 8 bases separating them. Germline V gene lookup returns CDR1 SGHVS and CDR2 FQNEAQ. This CDR3 is 12 amino acids long. The CDR3 nucleotides read TGTGCCAGCAGCTCCCCCGGGGAGACCCAGTACTTC. Protein product: CASSSPGETQYF. The whole variable domain, filled in from reference TRBV7-8 and TRBJ2-5, reads GAGVSQSPRYKVAKRGQDVALRCDPISGHVSLFWYQQALGQGPEFLTYFQNEAQLDKSGLPSDRFFAERPEGSVSTLKIQRTQQEDSAVYLCASSSPGETQYFGPGTRLLVL.

The chain is built from TRBV7-2 and TRBJ1-1; D gene unclear. The CDR3 has 15 amino acids. CDR1 SGHTA and CDR2 FQGNSA come from the germline V gene. V was clipped by 1 base and J by 1 base, with 10 bases between them. The CDR3 spells CASSLVGQRNTEAFF. The CDR3 nucleotides read TGTGCCAGCAGCTTAGTAGGTCAGAGGAACACTGAAGCTTTCTTT.

This clonotype was observed at least ten times. The chain uses TRBV6-5 and TRBJ1-6; weak D call: TRBD1 (5 bases). The CDR3 is made up of 15 amino acids. V gave up 8 bases and J gave up 0 bases, with 11 bases separating them. Germline V gene lookup returns CDR1 MNHEY and CDR2 SVGAGI. The CDR3 DNA sequence: TGTGCCAGCGGGGCGGGGAGCTCCTATAATTCACCCCTCCACTTT. Its protein is CASGAGSSYNSPLHF.

This clonotype showed up many times. V is TRBV20-1 and J is TRBJ2-5, with 8 bases fitting TRBD2. Germline CDR1 DFQATT, CDR2 SNEGSKA (reference sequence). The CDR3 totals 15 residues. Trimming took 1 base from V and 2 from J; bases not matched to a gene: 6. CDR3 in amino acids: CSARALAGSQETQYF. The DNA for the CDR3 is TGCAGTGCTAGAGCGCTAGCGGGTTCACAAGAGACCCAGTACTTC.

This clonotype was seen a few times. V gene TRBV4-1 combines with J gene TRBJ2-5; D gene uncertain. Germline CDR1 and CDR2: MGHRA and YSYEKL. Trimming took 1 base from V and 5 from J, leaving 11 bases between them. CDR3 size: 14 residues. CDR3 nucleotide sequence: TGCGCCAGCAGCCAAGTAGAAGGGTGGGAGACCCAGTACTTC. It translates to CASSQVEGWETQYF.

To note about this clonotype: The CDR3 ends on some other residue instead of the conserved phenylalanine or tryptophan, so this is likely a read error. The chain employs TRBV6-1 and TRBJ2-7; maybe TRBD1 (5 bases). This CDR3 spans 13 amino acids. CDR1 MNHNS and CDR2 SASEGT come from the germline V gene. The ends were cut back, 5 bases at V and 1 base at J, with 9 bases in the middle. CDR3 amino acids: CASSTGKSYEQYC. For the CDR3, the DNA is TGTGCCAGCAGTACAGGCAAGTCCTACGAGCAGTACTGC.

This clonotype was counted between two and nine times. The chain is built from TRBV12-5 and TRBJ2-5, with a tentative D call TRBD2 (5 bases). The CDR3 has 14 residues. V gave up 4 bases and J gave up 4 bases, with 13 bases separating them. Germline V gene data show CDR1 as LGHNT and CDR2 as FRNRAP. The CDR3 DNA reads TGTGCTAGTGGTTCCCGTACTCGGGGAGAGACCCAGTACTTC. The encoded protein is CASGSRTRGETQYF.

This clonotype was detected ten times or more. The CDR3 nucleotides read TGTGCCAGCAGTCGCGGGGGGACCTACGAGCAGTACTTC. It specifies CASSRGGTYEQYF. The V and J genes are TRBV6-1 and TRBJ2-7; 8 positions agree with TRBD2. Germline V gene sequence: CDR1 MNHNS, CDR2 SASEGT. CDR3 length: 13 residues. V gave up 5 bases and J gave up 2 bases; unmatched junction bases: 2.

In its sample, this clonotype was seen many times. V is TRBV30 and J is TRBJ1-2; D uncertain. Germline V gene data show CDR1 as GTSNPN and CDR2 as SVGIG (reference sequence). The CDR3 length is 11 residues. V dropped 2 bases and J dropped 6 bases, with 7 bases sitting between them. The CDR3 spells CAWSYNDGYTF. CDR3 coding DNA: TGTGCCTGGAGTTACAACGATGGCTACACCTTC.

The genes are TRBV19 and TRBJ1-2, with 7 bases that match TRBD1. CDR1 is LNHDA, CDR2 SQIVND, per germline (reference sequence). With V trimmed by 6 bases and J by 3 bases, 7 bases remained unmatched. The CDR3 extends over 14 amino acids. The CDR3 nucleotides are TGTGCCAGTAGCGGGACAGCCACCGACTATGGCTACACCTTC. Its protein is CASSGTATDYGYTF.

This clonotype was found many times. The chain employs TRBV11-2 and TRBJ2-7; either TRBD1 or TRBD2 may supply D (5 bases each). Germline lookup yields CDR1 SGHAT and CDR2 FQNNGV. This CDR3 contains 15 residues. Deletions cut 0 bases from V and 3 bases from J, with 12 bases between. CDR3 DNA sequence: TGTGCCAGCAGCTTAGAAGGACCGAGGGGCTACGAGCAGTACTTC. Translation gives CASSLEGPRGYEQYF. The full variable domain, with the rest looked up from reference TRBV11-2 and TRBJ2-7, is EAGVAQSPRYKIIEKRQSVAFWCNPISGHATLYWYQQILGQGPKLLIQFQNNGVVDDSQLPKDRFSAERLKGVDSTLKIQPAKLEDSAVYLCASSLEGPRGYEQYFGPGTRLTVT.

This clonotype was counted at least ten times. This chain links TRBV20-1 with TRBJ2-4; 12 bases match TRBD2. Germline lookup yields CDR1 DFQATT and CDR2 SNEGSKA (reference sequence). The CDR3 spans 17 residues. Unmatched junction bases numbered 8, after V lost 0 bases and J lost 5 bases. DNA of the CDR3: TGCAGTGCTAGAGATTATCTAGCGGGAGGGTCCCAAAACATTCAGTACTTC. This encodes CSARDYLAGGSQNIQYF.

This clonotype was observed at least ten times. The chain uses TRBV18 and TRBJ1-6, with a weak D call TRBD1 (5 bases). Germline lookup yields CDR1 KGHSH and CDR2 LQKENI. The V end was cut by 3 bases, the J end by 0 bases, with 12 bases between. CDR3 size: 17 residues. This chain's CDR3 is CASSPSTALSYNSPLHF. Here the CDR3 DNA reads TGTGCCAGCTCACCGTCGACAGCACTCTCCTATAATTCACCCCTCCACTTT.

Ten or more counts support this clonotype. The V call is TRBV28, the J call TRBJ2-7; tentatively, D is TRBD2 (5 bases). The V end was cut by 3 bases, the J end by 3 bases, with 21 bases between. This CDR3 has 17 residues. Looked up from germline, CDR1 is MDHEN and CDR2 is SYDVKM. Written as DNA, the CDR3 is TGTGCCAGCAGTTTGTGGGGAAGAGGGTTATCGGACTACGAGCAGTACTTC. Protein sequence: CASSLWGRGLSDYEQYF.

To note about this clonotype: Here the CDR3 omits its conserved ending phenylalanine or tryptophan, so a read error is the likely source. V is TRBV5-1 and J is TRBJ2-7; D is undetermined. The CDR3 runs 14 residues. Germline CDR1 reads SGHRS; CDR2 reads YFSETQ. The V end lost 3 bases, the J end lost 8 bases, and 18 bases lay between the germline ends. The CDR3 spells CASSSEYSTTKQYI. The CDR3 nucleotides read TGCGCCAGCAGCTCGGAGTACAGTACTACGAAGCAGTACATC.

The chain joins TRBV6-1 to TRBJ2-7; 7 positions agree with TRBD2. Per the germline V gene, CDR1 is MNHNS and CDR2 is SASEGT. V shed 7 bases and J 3 bases; nucleotides not matched to a gene: 9. CDR3 size: 14 residues. The CDR3 region has the DNA TGTGCCAGCACCAGAAGGGGAGGGCGCTACGAGCAGTACTTC. Translating gives CASTRRGGRYEQYF.

This clonotype was seen repeatedly, ten times or more. The CDR3 protein is CASSGTRGNTIYF. In DNA form, the CDR3 reads TGTGCCAGCAGCGGGACGCGTGGAAACACCATATATTTT. The J gene is TRBJ1-3, the V gene TRBV2, with D perhaps TRBD1 (5 bases). The CDR3 totals 13 residues. The V gene's germline CDR1 is SNHLY and CDR2 FYNNEI. The V gene lost 6 bases and the J gene lost 3 bases, with 9 bases spanning the gap. Supplemented by reference TRBV2 and TRBJ1-3, the full variable domain reads EPEVTQTPSHQVTQMGQEVILRCVPISNHLYFYWYRQILGQKVEFLVSFYNNEISEKSEIFDDQFSVERPDGSNFTLKIRSTKLEDSAMYFCASSGTRGNTIYFGEGSWLTVV.

V usage is TRBV5-1 and J usage is TRBJ2-7; unclear D gene. The CDR3 covers 14 residues. CDR1 is SGHRS, CDR2 YFSETQ, per germline. V lost 0 bases to trimming and J lost 4 bases, with 11 bases between them. CDR3 DNA: TGCGCCAGCAGCTTGGAGACTGAAATTTACGAGCAGTACTTC. Translation gives CASSLETEIYEQYF.

Details on this clonotype: One end of the junction fails to match germline, which may point to a read error. This sequence joins TRBV12-3 or TRBV12-4 and TRBJ2-7; either TRBD1 or TRBD2 may supply D (6 bases each). The CDR3 consists of 14 residues. CDR3 coding DNA: TGTGCCTGCAGTTTCGGGACGGGGGACAACGAGCAGTACTTC. Protein sequence: CACSFGTGDNEQYF.

The sample holds a few counts of this clonotype. The chain uses TRBV15 and TRBJ1-1; D possibly corresponds to TRBD1 (5 bases). Trimming left V 6 bases short and J 2 bases short, with 10 bases between. Germline CDR1 reads LNHNV; CDR2 reads YYDKDF (reference sequence). The CDR3 spans 13 residues. The CDR3 region has the DNA TGTGCCACCAGTCGAGACAGTAACACTGAAGCTTTCTTT. Its translation is CATSRDSNTEAFF.

This clonotype was seen at least ten times. The CDR3 protein is CASSPQTGGSYEQYF. CDR3 bases: TGTGCCAGCAGCCCTCAGACAGGGGGCAGCTACGAGCAGTACTTC. V and J are TRBV7-8 and TRBJ2-7; 10 nucleotides agree with TRBD1. J lost 3 bases, V lost 5 bases, and 7 bases had no gene match. Germline V gene sequence: CDR1 SGHVS, CDR2 FQNEAQ. The CDR3 covers 15 residues.

The table lists this clonotype with many counts. The chain has TRBV2 and TRBJ2-5; D not resolved. CDR3 size: 12 residues. Germline V gives CDR1 SNHLY, CDR2 FYNNEI. The V and J ends lost 6 bases and 5 bases respectively, with 10 bases between them. The CDR3 DNA reads TGTGCCAGCAGGGTGGAATTGGAGACCCAGTACTTC. Amino acids: CASRVELETQYF. The full variable domain, in which reference TRBV2 and TRBJ2-5 provide the parts outside the CDR3, is EPEVTQTPSHQVTQMGQEVILRCVPISNHLYFYWYRQILGQKVEFLVSFYNNEISEKSEIFDDQFSVERPDGSNFTLKIRSTKLEDSAMYFCASRVELETQYFGPGTRLLVL.

This clonotype was observed at least ten times. Here the CDR3 reads CASSRGADTQYF. The CDR3 DNA sequence: TGTGCCAGCAGCAGGGGCGCAGATACGCAGTATTTT. The chain links TRBV6-1 to TRBJ2-3; D may be TRBD1 (6 bases). The CDR3 loop spans 12 amino acids. Germline V gene data show CDR1 as MNHNS and CDR2 as SASEGT. The V gene lost 6 bases and the J gene lost 4 bases, with 8 bases spanning the gap.

This clonotype was picked up many times. This chain links TRBV12-3 or TRBV12-4 with TRBJ1-2; the D gene is possibly TRBD1 (5 bases). Trimming cost V 4 bases and J 8 bases, with 14 bases left between them. This CDR3 is 13 amino acids long. The CDR3 sequence is CASSYVGGEGYTF. The CDR3 DNA is TGTGCCAGCAGTTATGTGGGGGGAGAGGGCTACACCTTC.

This clonotype was detected ten times or more. The gene calls are TRBV6-1 and TRBJ1-2, with TRBD1 as a possible D gene (5 bases). The CDR3 extends over 14 amino acids. CDR1 is MNHNS, CDR2 SASEGT, per germline. V dropped 1 base and J dropped 7 bases, with 13 bases sitting between them. CDR3 loop: CASSEGGGTGGYTF. CDR3 bases: TGTGCCAGCAGTGAAGGGGGAGGGACGGGTGGCTACACCTTC.